Listed below are T cell receptor beta chains from one sample, sequenced in a study of T-cell reconstitution after alpha-beta-depleted transplantation in children. TCRdb called the PCR reads again in MiXCR, with one record for every CDR3 protein. The sample lists some 310,000 distinct CDR3 sequences, roughly 25% occurring once. The sequencing used PBMCs, mostly from graft donor cells, collected 180 days after TCRalphabeta/CD19-depleted stem cell transplant. These TCRs come from a male patient younger than 18 who had a stem cell transplant for acute lymphoblastic leukemia, so the T cells may come from the graft donor. CDR3s include the opening cysteine and the closing phenylalanine or tryptophan. The D gene is left open where the match is weak. Only some rows state a clone size, as once, few, many or a class for expanded clones.

j_gene: TRBJ2-1
d_gene: TRBD2
abundance: many
v_gene: TRBV12-3/TRBV12-4
len: 13
CDR3nt: TGTGCCAGCAGTCGGACTAGCGGGAATGAGCAGTTCTTC
CDR3aa: CASSRTSGNEQFF

j_gene: TRBJ2-5
d_gene: TRBD1
abundance: .
v_gene: TRBV3-1
len: 19
CDR3nt: TGTGCCAGCAGTTTCCCCCCACATAAACAGGGGTCAAGGGGGGAGACCCAGTACTTC
CDR3aa: CASSFPPHKQGSRGETQYF

j_gene: TRBJ2-1
d_gene: TRBD1
abundance: .
v_gene: TRBV9
len: 18
CDR3nt: TGTGCCAGCAGCCCCCTATTGACGGACAGGACCTTCTACAATGAGCAGTTCTTC
CDR3aa: CASSPLLTDRTFYNEQFF

j_gene: TRBJ2-7
d_gene: .
abundance: .
v_gene: TRBV6-6
len: 13
CDR3nt: TGTGCCAGCAGTTATAAGGAAGTATACGAGCAGTACTTC
CDR3aa: CASSYKEVYEQYF

j_gene: TRBJ2-3
d_gene: .
abundance: few
v_gene: TRBV10-3
len: 14
CDR3nt: TGTGCCACTGCCCCCGGACTAAGCACAGATACGCAGTATTTT
CDR3aa: CATAPGLSTDTQYF

j_gene: TRBJ1-6
d_gene: TRBD1
abundance: .
v_gene: TRBV18
len: 17
CDR3nt: TGTGCCAGCTCATTGTGGACAGGCCCGCTTAATAATTCACCCCTCCACTTT
CDR3aa: CASSLWTGPLNNSPLHF

j_gene: TRBJ1-1
d_gene: .
abundance: few
v_gene: TRBV20-1
len: 11
CDR3nt: TGCAGTGCGGAAGGGAATTATGGAGCTTTCTTT
CDR3aa: CSAEGNYGAFF

j_gene: TRBJ1-2
d_gene: TRBD1
abundance: few
v_gene: TRBV29-1
len: 16
CDR3nt: TGCAGCGTTGATCGAGGCGGGACAGAAGGGGACTATGGCTACACCTTC
CDR3aa: CSVDRGGTEGDYGYTF

j_gene: TRBJ2-7
d_gene: .
abundance: .
v_gene: TRBV5-1
len: 17
CDR3nt: TGCGCCAGCAGCTTGGAAGGTAGTCACCTAATATCCTACGAGCAGTACTTC
CDR3aa: CASSLEGSHLISYEQYF

j_gene: TRBJ2-7
d_gene: .
abundance: once
v_gene: TRBV5-1
len: 14
CDR3nt: TGCGCCAGCAACCATGGACTATACTCCTACGAGCAGTACTTC
CDR3aa: CASNHGLYSYEQYF

j_gene: TRBJ2-2
d_gene: .
abundance: few
v_gene: TRBV9
len: 13
CDR3nt: TGTGCCAGCAGCGTAGGGGTGGGCGGGGAGCTGTTTTTT
CDR3aa: CASSVGVGGELFF

j_gene: TRBJ1-6
d_gene: .
abundance: few
v_gene: TRBV27
len: 14
CDR3nt: TGTGCCAGCAGTTTCGCGGACACTCGATCACCCCTCCACTTT
CDR3aa: CASSFADTRSPLHF

j_gene: TRBJ2-3
d_gene: TRBD2
abundance: .
v_gene: TRBV7-4
len: 18
CDR3nt: TGTGCCAGCAGCTTAGGTCCCATAGGCGGGAGGATGACAGATACGCAGTATTTT
CDR3aa: CASSLGPIGGRMTDTQYF

j_gene: TRBJ2-7
d_gene: TRBD2
abundance: few
v_gene: TRBV28
len: 17
CDR3nt: TGTGCCAGCAGTTTATCTAGCGGGAGGGCCAGCTCCTACGAGCAGTACTTC
CDR3aa: CASSLSSGRASSYEQYF

j_gene: TRBJ1-5
d_gene: .
abundance: .
v_gene: TRBV27
len: 13
CDR3nt: TGTGCCAGCAGTTTGGCAGTCAATCAGCCCCAGCATTTT
CDR3aa: CASSLAVNQPQHF

j_gene: TRBJ2-7
d_gene: .
abundance: .
v_gene: TRBV14
len: 16
CDR3nt: TGTGCCAGCAGCCAAGGGTATGGACTGGTGTCCTACGAGCAGTACTTC
CDR3aa: CASSQGYGLVSYEQYF

j_gene: TRBJ2-7
d_gene: .
abundance: .
v_gene: TRBV11-2
len: 15
CDR3nt: TGTGCCAGCAGCTTACGGGGGCGGGAGCCCTACGAGCAGTACTTC
CDR3aa: CASSLRGREPYEQYF

j_gene: TRBJ2-5
d_gene: TRBD2
abundance: .
v_gene: TRBV9
len: 19
CDR3nt: TGTGCCAGCAGCCTGGGACTAGCGGGTTCGAGGGTTTCCCAAGAGACCCAGTACTTC
CDR3aa: CASSLGLAGSRVSQETQYF

j_gene: TRBJ1-5
d_gene: TRBD1
abundance: .
v_gene: TRBV27
len: 13
CDR3nt: TGTGCCAGCAGCGCGAACAGGGGGCAGCCCCAGCATTTT
CDR3aa: CASSANRGQPQHF

j_gene: TRBJ2-2
d_gene: .
abundance: .
v_gene: TRBV2
len: 15
CDR3nt: TGTGCCAGCAGTGAAGCGCTTCAGGGGATCGGGGAGCTGTTTTTT
CDR3aa: CASSEALQGIGELFF

j_gene: TRBJ2-7
d_gene: .
abundance: few
v_gene: TRBV7-6
len: 16
CDR3nt: TGTGCCAGCAGCTTAGTTAGCGGCTACCTGACCTACGAGCAGTACTTC
CDR3aa: CASSLVSGYLTYEQYF

j_gene: TRBJ2-7
d_gene: .
abundance: .
v_gene: TRBV5-1
len: 14
CDR3nt: TGCGCCAGCAGCTTGGAGGGGGGTTACTACGAGCAGTACTTC
CDR3aa: CASSLEGGYYEQYF

j_gene: TRBJ1-1
d_gene: .
abundance: .
v_gene: TRBV5-6
len: 14
CDR3nt: TGTGCCAGCAGCTTTCAGAACCCGAACACTGAAGCTTTCTTT
CDR3aa: CASSFQNPNTEAFF

j_gene: TRBJ2-3
d_gene: .
abundance: .
v_gene: TRBV5-1
len: 10
CDR3nt: TGCGCCAGGGTGGGTCATACGCAGTATTTT
CDR3aa: CARVGHTQYF

j_gene: TRBJ1-5
d_gene: .
abundance: .
v_gene: TRBV6-1
len: 17
CDR3nt: TGTGCCAGCAGGCAGGGCCCCGGACAGAGCTCAAATCAGCCCCAGCATTTT
CDR3aa: CASRQGPGQSSNQPQHF

j_gene: TRBJ1-1
d_gene: .
abundance: .
v_gene: TRBV20-1
len: 10
CDR3nt: TGCAGCGTGAACAGGAGAGAAGCTTTCTTT
CDR3aa: CSVNRREAFF

j_gene: TRBJ1-1
d_gene: .
abundance: .
v_gene: TRBV4-1
len: 12
CDR3nt: TGCGCCAGCAGCCAAGATCATCGGGAAGCTTTCTTT
CDR3aa: CASSQDHREAFF